The clone carrying this T cell receptor (beta chain) was seen at least ten times. TCR cDNA libraries were made from RNA using a previously described, modified protocol. TCRdb re-called the 5' RACE reads through MiXCR, storing one row per CDR3 protein. In the table there are 350,000 to 450,000 distinct CDR3 sequences, roughly 30% of which are singletons. The data were obtained in a study of identical twins' blood T cells. The overall study: Around 46 million reads covered roughly 6 alpha-chain and roughly 6 beta-chain libraries.

Germline loops: CDR1 SQVTM, CDR2 ANQGSEA. The CDR3 loop spans 16 amino acids. Unmatched junction bases numbered 12, after V lost 4 bases and J lost 1 base. The TCR originated in a woman between 18 and 49 years old in good health. Sequencing was done on a sample of PBMCs. V is TRBV29-1 and J is TRBJ1-1; 7 bases map to TRBD1. CDR3 protein: CSVAKGAWQTNTEAFF. In nucleotides, the CDR3 is TGCAGCGTTGCCAAGGGGGCTTGGCAGACGAACACTGAAGCTTTCTTT.